This record covers a single T cell receptor (beta chain). Its target antigen remains unknown. There are no base qualities to consult, and no much larger clone falls within one base. The data derive from a study of CD8 T cells in Susac syndrome (dated by TCRdb to between 2019 and 2020). As for the study more broadly: Among the sequenced Susac syndrome patients, six had clinically active disease and eight or nine were in clinical remission. At blood withdrawal, Susac syndrome patients were either therapy-naive, taking corticosteroids (in some cases with IVIg as well), or taking IVIg alone. Repertoire sequencing was used to test whether CD8+ T cell activation and differentiation in Susac syndrome was antigen driven. CD8+ T cell repertoire clonality was compared between some 12 healthy donors, roughly 14 Susac syndrome patients and 15 multiple sclerosis patients.

RNA was extracted using the RNeasy kit, and about 0.45 to 1 ug of the RNA was reverse transcribed with random hexamers. TCR beta CDR3 regions were amplified with the immunoSEQ multiplex PCR assay covering 54 Vbeta and 13 Jbeta segments. Bias from PCR amplification was corrected by using a synthetic template baseline for primer optimization and for computational correction. As for the authors' bioinformatics: Reads were assigned to V, D and J genes according to IMGT and analyzed in immunoSEQ Analyzer, with only productive sequences retained. To calculate clonality, Shannon entropy was normalized by log2 of the number of productive unique sequences and then subtracted from one. For each patient and control, public and private clones were evaluated among the 100 most prevalent clones. Susac-specific clones were defined as absent from healthy and MS cohorts, 850 to 1,300 published viral clones and other ImmuneACCESS disease sequences. TCRdb cleaned the public reads at Q25 with fastp, built clones with MiXCR and kept in-frame beta chains. When rows share a CDR3 protein, they turn into one entry using the most common DNA and genes. TCRdb, rather than the study authors, made the V and J calls. The sample yields tens of thousands of distinct CDR3 sequences; approximately 94% were counted once. The ten biggest clones cover 0.52% of the sample.

What the study reported, not specific to this receptor: The study acknowledged that relatively few individuals were included in the TCR sequencing and HLA analysis. Clonal expansion was observed in Susac syndrome CD8+ repertoires, with the highest expansion in CD8+ TEMRA cells and greater expansion in clinically active than in remitting patients. Roughly 15 Susac-specific public clones were identified in the total CD8+ repertoire, and a few Susac-specific public clones were identified in the CD8+ TEMRA repertoire.

From the cysteine through the phenylalanine, the CDR3 covers 15 amino acids. Just CDR3 DNA is preserved here, 45 bases in frame from base 1. Per the germline V gene, SGHRS is the CDR1 and YFSETQ is the CDR2. Between the V and J ends, shortened by 4 bases and 4 bases respectively, the junction contains 15 bases. Peripheral blood CD8+ and CD4+ T cells from healthy donors, Susac syndrome patients and multiple sclerosis patients were profiled by high-throughput TCR beta sequencing. The Susac syndrome patients fulfilled recently defined diagnostic criteria for either definite or probable disease. Bulk CD8+ and CD4+ T cells were purified by magnetic negative isolation, while CD8+ TEMRA cells were enriched using FACS. Blood was drawn into EDTA tubes, processed within 24 hours, and PBMCs were isolated by density gradient centrifugation. PBMCs intended for TCR sequencing were cryopreserved in liquid nitrogen and were subsequently thawed in a 37 degrees C water bath. A purity of at least 90% was achieved for sorted or isolated CD4+, CD8+ and CD8+ TEMRA cells.

Input material: CD8+ T cells from PBMCs. The TCR comes from a human donor with Susac syndrome. The V gene is TRBV5-1 and the J gene is TRBJ2-1; perhaps TRBD1 is the D gene, with 5 bases matching. The CDR3 corresponds to CASSARQNLYNEQFF. The DNA sequence is as follows: TGCGCCAGCAGCGCTCGACAGAACCTTTACAATGAGCAGTTCTTC.